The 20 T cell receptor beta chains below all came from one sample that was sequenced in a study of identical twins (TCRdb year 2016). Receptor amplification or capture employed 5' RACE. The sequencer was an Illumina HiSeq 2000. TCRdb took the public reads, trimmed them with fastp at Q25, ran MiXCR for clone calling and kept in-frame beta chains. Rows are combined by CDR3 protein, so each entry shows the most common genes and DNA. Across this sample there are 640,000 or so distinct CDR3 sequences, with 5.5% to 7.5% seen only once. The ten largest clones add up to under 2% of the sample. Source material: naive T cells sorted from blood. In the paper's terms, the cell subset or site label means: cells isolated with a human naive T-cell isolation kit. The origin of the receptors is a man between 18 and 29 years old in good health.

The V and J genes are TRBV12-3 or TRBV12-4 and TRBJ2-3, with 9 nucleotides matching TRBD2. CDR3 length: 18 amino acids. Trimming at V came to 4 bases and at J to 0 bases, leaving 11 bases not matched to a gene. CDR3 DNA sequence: TGTGCCAGCAGTTGGGACAGCGGGAGGTCCTCTAGCACAGATACGCAGTATTTT. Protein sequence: CASSWDSGRSSSTDTQYF.

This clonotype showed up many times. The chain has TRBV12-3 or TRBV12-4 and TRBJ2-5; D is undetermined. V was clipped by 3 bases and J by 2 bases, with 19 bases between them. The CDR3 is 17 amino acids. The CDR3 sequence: CASSFGVGRSPQETQYF. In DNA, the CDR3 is TGTGCCAGCAGTTTTGGTGTCGGTCGGAGTCCACAAGAGACCCAGTACTTC.

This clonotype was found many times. In DNA form, the CDR3 reads TGTGCCAGCAGGCCGGGACAGGGGCTTTTCGGTAGCACAGATACGCAGTATTTT. Translated, it gives CASRPGQGLFGSTDTQYF. This chain links TRBV2 with TRBJ2-3, with 10 bases aligning to TRBD1. Germline CDR1 and CDR2: SNHLY and FYNNEI. The CDR3 contains 18 residues. V lost 6 bases to trimming and J lost 0 bases; unmatched junction nucleotides: 12.

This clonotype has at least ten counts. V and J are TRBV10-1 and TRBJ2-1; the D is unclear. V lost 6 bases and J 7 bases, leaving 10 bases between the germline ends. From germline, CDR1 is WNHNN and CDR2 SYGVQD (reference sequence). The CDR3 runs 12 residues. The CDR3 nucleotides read TGCGCCAGCAGGGGAAGTAAAAATGAGCAGTTCTTC. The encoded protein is CASRGSKNEQFF.

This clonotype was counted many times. The DNA for the CDR3 is TGTGCCAGCAGTTTATCGGGGGGGGGGCTGACCACCGGGGAGCTGTTTTTT. Residues: CASSLSGGGLTTGELFF. This chain connects TRBV27 to TRBJ2-2, with TRBD2 as a possible D gene (7 bases). The ends were cut back, 0 bases at V and 4 bases at J, with 15 bases in the middle. The germline CDR1 and CDR2 sequences are MNHEY and SMNVEV (reference sequence). The CDR3 spans 17 residues.

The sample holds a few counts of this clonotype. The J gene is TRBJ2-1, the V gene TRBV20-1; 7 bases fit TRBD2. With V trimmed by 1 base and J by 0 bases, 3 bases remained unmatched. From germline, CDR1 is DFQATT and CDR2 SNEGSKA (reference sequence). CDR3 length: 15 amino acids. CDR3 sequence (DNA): TGCAGTGCTAGAGGGGGCGGGAGCTCCTACAATGAGCAGTTCTTC. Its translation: CSARGGGSSYNEQFF.

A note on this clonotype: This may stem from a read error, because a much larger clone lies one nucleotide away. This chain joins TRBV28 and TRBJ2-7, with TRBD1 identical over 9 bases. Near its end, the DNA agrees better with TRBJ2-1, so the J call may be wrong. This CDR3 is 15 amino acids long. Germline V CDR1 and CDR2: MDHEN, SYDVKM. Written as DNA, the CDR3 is TGTGCCAGCAGTGACTCCGGGACAGGGTCCTACGAGCAGTTCTTC. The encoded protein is CASSDSGTGSYEQFF.

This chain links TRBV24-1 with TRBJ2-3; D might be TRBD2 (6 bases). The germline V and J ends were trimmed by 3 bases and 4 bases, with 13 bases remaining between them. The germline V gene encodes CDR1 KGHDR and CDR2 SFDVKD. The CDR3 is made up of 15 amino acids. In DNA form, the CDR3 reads TGTGCCACCAGTGATCCGGGACTTAACGCAGATACGCAGTATTTT. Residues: CATSDPGLNADTQYF.

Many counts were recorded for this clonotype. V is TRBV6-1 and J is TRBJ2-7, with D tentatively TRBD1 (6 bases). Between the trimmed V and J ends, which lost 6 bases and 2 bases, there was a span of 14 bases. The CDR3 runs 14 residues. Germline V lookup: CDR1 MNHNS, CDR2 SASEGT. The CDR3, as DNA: TGTGCCAGCAGAGTTGGTCCAGGGGCCTACGAGCAGTACGTC. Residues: CASRVGPGAYEQYV.

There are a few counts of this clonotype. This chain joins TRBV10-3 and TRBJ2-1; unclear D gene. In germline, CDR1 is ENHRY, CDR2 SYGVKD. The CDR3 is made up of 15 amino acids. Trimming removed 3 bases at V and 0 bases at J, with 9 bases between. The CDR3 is CAISEARSSYNEQFF. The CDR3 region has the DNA TGTGCCATCAGTGAAGCACGGAGCTCCTACAATGAGCAGTTCTTC.

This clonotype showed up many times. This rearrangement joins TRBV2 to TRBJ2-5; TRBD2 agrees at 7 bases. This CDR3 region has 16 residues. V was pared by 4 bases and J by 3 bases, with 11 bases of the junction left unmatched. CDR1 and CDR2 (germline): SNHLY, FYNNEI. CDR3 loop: CASSVASGNYKETQYF. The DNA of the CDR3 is TGTGCCAGCAGTGTGGCTAGCGGTAACTACAAAGAGACCCAGTACTTC. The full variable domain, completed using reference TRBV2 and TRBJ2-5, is EPEVTQTPSHQVTQMGQEVILRCVPISNHLYFYWYRQILGQKVEFLVSFYNNEISEKSEIFDDQFSVERPDGSNFTLKIRSTKLEDSAMYFCASSVASGNYKETQYFGPGTRLLVL.

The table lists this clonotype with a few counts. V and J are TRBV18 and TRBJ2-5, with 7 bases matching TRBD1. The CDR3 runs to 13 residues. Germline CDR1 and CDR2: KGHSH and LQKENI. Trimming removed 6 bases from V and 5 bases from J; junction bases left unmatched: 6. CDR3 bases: TGTGCCAGCTCGACAGGGTGGATGGAGACCCAGTACTTC. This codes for CASSTGWMETQYF.

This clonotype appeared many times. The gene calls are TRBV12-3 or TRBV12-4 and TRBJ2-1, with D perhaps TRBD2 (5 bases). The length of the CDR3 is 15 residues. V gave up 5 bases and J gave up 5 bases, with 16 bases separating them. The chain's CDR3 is CASSPRVAGDNEQFF. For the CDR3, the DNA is TGTGCCAGCAGTCCGAGGGTGGCGGGCGACAATGAGCAGTTCTTC.

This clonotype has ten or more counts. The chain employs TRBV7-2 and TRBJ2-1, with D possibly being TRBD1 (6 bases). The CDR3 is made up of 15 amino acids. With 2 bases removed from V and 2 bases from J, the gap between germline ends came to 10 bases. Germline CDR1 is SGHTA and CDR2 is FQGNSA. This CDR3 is CASSLSGQPYNEQFF. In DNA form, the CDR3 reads TGTGCCAGCAGCTTATCGGGACAACCCTACAATGAGCAGTTCTTC.

CDR3 in amino acids: CASSLGEVDTGELFF. The CDR3 nucleotides read TGCGCCAGCAGCCTGGGAGAGGTGGACACCGGGGAGCTGTTTTTT. The V call is TRBV4-1, the J call TRBJ2-2, with D tentatively TRBD2 (5 bases). This CDR3 has 15 amino acids. Trimming left V 4 bases short and J 3 bases short, with 12 bases between. Germline CDR1 is MGHRA and CDR2 is YSYEKL.

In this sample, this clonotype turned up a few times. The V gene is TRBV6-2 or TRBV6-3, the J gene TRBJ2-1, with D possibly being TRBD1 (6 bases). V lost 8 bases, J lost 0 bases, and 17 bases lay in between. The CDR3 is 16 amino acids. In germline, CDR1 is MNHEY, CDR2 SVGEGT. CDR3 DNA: TGTGCCAGCGGGGGACAAATTAGGGGCTCCTACAATGAGCAGTTCTTC. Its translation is CASGGQIRGSYNEQFF.

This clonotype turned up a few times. The DNA of the CDR3 is TGTGCCAGCAGCTCCCTCAGTAGCGGGAGGTTGAACACCGGGGAGCTGTTTTTT. It specifies CASSSLSSGRLNTGELFF. The chain joins TRBV11-2 to TRBJ2-2; TRBD2 aligns across 10 bases. V trimming: 4 bases; J trimming: 1 base; junction bases outside the gene matches: 9. Germline CDR1 is SGHAT and CDR2 is FQNNGV. This CDR3 comprises 18 residues.

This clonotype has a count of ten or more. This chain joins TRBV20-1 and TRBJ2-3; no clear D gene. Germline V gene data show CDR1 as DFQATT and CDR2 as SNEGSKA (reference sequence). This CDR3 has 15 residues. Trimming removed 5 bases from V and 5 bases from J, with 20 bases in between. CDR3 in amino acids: CSAWIPSLGVDTQYF. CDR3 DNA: TGCAGTGCTTGGATTCCCTCACTTGGGGTAGATACGCAGTATTTT.

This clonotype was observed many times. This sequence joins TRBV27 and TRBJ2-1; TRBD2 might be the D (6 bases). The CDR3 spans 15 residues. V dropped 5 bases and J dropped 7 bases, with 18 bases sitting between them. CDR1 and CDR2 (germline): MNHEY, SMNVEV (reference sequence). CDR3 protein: CASSQLANAGNEQFF. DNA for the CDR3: TGTGCCAGCAGTCAACTAGCAAATGCGGGGAATGAGCAGTTCTTC.

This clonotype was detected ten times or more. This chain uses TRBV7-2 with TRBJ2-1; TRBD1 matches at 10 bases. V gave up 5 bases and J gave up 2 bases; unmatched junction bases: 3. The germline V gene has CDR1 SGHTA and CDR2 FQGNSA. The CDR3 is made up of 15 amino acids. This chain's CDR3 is CASSPGTGAYNEQFF. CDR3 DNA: TGTGCCAGCAGCCCCGGGACAGGGGCCTACAATGAGCAGTTCTTC.